These 24 T cell receptor beta chains were all obtained from the same sample, sequenced in a study of identical twins. TCRdb fed the 5' RACE reads into MiXCR, producing one record per CDR3 protein. The table includes 250,000 to 300,000 distinct CDR3 sequences, roughly 8% detected once. These data were also filed under a second study, of yellow fever vaccine responses in identical twins.

Sequencing was performed on CD8+ T cells sorted from blood. The source is a woman younger than 35 in good health.

In its sample, this clonotype was seen a few times. The chain combines TRBV10-3 with TRBJ1-5; maybe TRBD1 (5 bases). From germline, CDR1 is ENHRY and CDR2 SYGVKD. The CDR3 contains 15 residues. V was shortened by 6 bases and J by 5 bases, with 17 bases between the two germline ends. DNA of the CDR3: TGTGCCATCAGCGAAAAGAATCAGGGCTATCAGCCCCAGCATTTT. Translating gives CAISEKNQGYQPQHF.

In regard to this clonotype: At one of its ends the junction is not consistent with the germline gene, which may arise from a read error. The rearrangement joins TRBV12-3 or TRBV12-4 to TRBJ2-2; 13 nucleotides align to TRBD2. The CDR3 consists of 15 residues. CDR3 in DNA: TGTGCCAGCTCCGGACTAGCGGGAGTCACCGGGGAGCTGTCTTTT. The encoded protein is CASSGLAGVTGELSF.

In its sample, this clonotype was seen a few times. The chain employs TRBV20-1 and TRBJ2-6; 7 nucleotides align to TRBD1. CDR3 length: 18 residues. Per the germline V gene, CDR1 is DFQATT and CDR2 is SNEGSKA (reference sequence). The ends lost 0 bases at V and 0 bases at J; junction bases unmatched: 8. The CDR3, as DNA: TGCAGTGCTAGAGACAGGACAGGCGAAGACTCTGGGGCCAACGTCCTGACTTTC. Translating gives CSARDRTGEDSGANVLTF.

The V call is TRBV30, the J call TRBJ2-2; unclear D gene. This CDR3 comprises 13 residues. Deletions cut 5 bases from V and 1 base from J, with 8 bases between. Looked up from germline, CDR1 is GTSNPN and CDR2 is SVGIG (reference sequence). The CDR3 protein is CAWDVGNTGELFF. The CDR3 bases are TGTGCCTGGGACGTGGGGAACACCGGGGAGCTGTTTTTT.

This clonotype was recorded a few times. V gene TRBV6-2 or TRBV6-3 combines with J gene TRBJ2-1; D is possibly TRBD2 (6 bases). The V gene's germline CDR1 is MNHEY and CDR2 SVGEGT. V lost 3 bases and J 7 bases, leaving 19 bases between the germline ends. This CDR3 is built from 16 residues. Here the CDR3 reads CASSYKRTIRWNEQFF. In DNA, the CDR3 is TGTGCCAGCAGTTATAAGCGGACTATAAGGTGGAATGAGCAGTTCTTC.

This clonotype has ten or more counts. The chain is built from TRBV12-3 or TRBV12-4 and TRBJ2-7; 9 nucleotides agree with TRBD1. Unmatched junction bases numbered 3, after V lost 2 bases and J lost 1 base. The CDR3 contains 15 residues. The CDR3 protein is CASSLKGQGSYEQYF. The CDR3 DNA is TGTGCCAGCAGTTTAAAAGGACAGGGGTCCTACGAGCAGTACTTC.

The table lists this clonotype with many counts. The chain is built from TRBV7-2 and TRBJ2-1, with 10 bases that match TRBD2. CDR3 size: 16 residues. Germline trimming cut 3 bases from V and 6 bases from J; bases unmatched to any gene: 8. Germline values: CDR1 SGHTA, CDR2 FQGNSA. CDR3 nucleotides: TGTGCCAGCAGCTTCGCTCTAGCGGGGGTTTTCAATGAGCAGTTCTTC. It yields the protein CASSFALAGVFNEQFF. Full variable domain (remainder filled in from reference TRBV7-2 and TRBJ2-1): GAGVSQSPSNKVTEKGKDVELRCDPISGHTALYWYRQSLGQGLEFLIYFQGNSAPDKSGLPSDRFSAERTGGSVSTLTIQRTQQEDSAVYLCASSFALAGVFNEQFFGPGTRLTVL.

This clonotype came up many times. The genes are TRBV7-8 and TRBJ2-5; no clear D. Trimming removed 3 bases at V and 6 bases at J, with 20 bases between. The CDR3 is 16 amino acids. Germline assignment: CDR1 SGHVS and CDR2 FQNEAQ. CDR3 bases: TGTGCCAGCAGCTTTTCCCCAGATCCGCCGGTCCAGACCCAGTACTTC. Residues: CASSFSPDPPVQTQYF.

V is TRBV3-1 and J is TRBJ2-7, with D unresolved. Per germline, CDR1 LGHDT and CDR2 YNNKEL (reference sequence). CDR3 length: 14 amino acids. V was clipped by 0 bases and J by 0 bases, with 6 bases between them. CDR3 coding DNA: TGTGCCAGCAGCCAAGACCCCGACTCCTACGAGCAGTACTTC. Translation: CASSQDPDSYEQYF.

The chain combines TRBV6-1 with TRBJ2-7, with TRBD2 identical over 7 bases. Per the germline V gene, CDR1 is MNHNS and CDR2 is SASEGT. The ends lost 2 bases at V and 2 bases at J; junction bases unmatched: 6. The CDR3 loop spans 15 amino acids. The CDR3 DNA sequence: TGTGCCAGCAGTGAACGGAGCGGGGAAACCTACGAGCAGTACTTC. The encoded protein is CASSERSGETYEQYF.

In this sample, this clonotype turned up a few times. The V call is TRBV11-2, the J call TRBJ2-7; no clear D. The germline V gene has CDR1 SGHAT and CDR2 FQNNGV. The CDR3 sequence is 13 residues long. Trimming took 3 bases from V and 10 from J, leaving 16 bases between them. The CDR3 is CASSFLDMAEQYF. As DNA, the CDR3 is TGTGCCAGCAGCTTCCTCGACATGGCAGAACAGTACTTC.

This clonotype has at least ten counts. The gene calls are TRBV12-3 or TRBV12-4 and TRBJ1-5, with D perhaps TRBD1 (5 bases). The CDR3 contains 14 residues. V was shortened by 4 bases and J by 4 bases, with 11 bases between the two germline ends. CDR3 residues: CASSSGGLNQPQHF. CDR3 coding DNA: TGTGCCAGCAGTTCGGGGGGGTTAAATCAGCCCCAGCATTTT.

This chain joins TRBV29-1 and TRBJ2-1; D gene ambiguous. The germline V gene has CDR1 SQVTM and CDR2 ANQGSEA. CDR3 length: 14 amino acids. The V and J ends lost 6 bases and 0 bases respectively, with 12 bases between them. DNA for the CDR3: TGCAGCGTGATAACCACGAGCTCCTACAATGAGCAGTTCTTC. It is translated as CSVITTSSYNEQFF.

This clonotype was seen repeatedly, ten times or more. This sequence joins TRBV4-3 and TRBJ2-7; 8 positions agree with TRBD2. CDR3 length: 16 residues. The junction had 6 bases not matched to a gene; V was cut back by 0 bases and J by 2 bases. Germline V CDR1 and CDR2: LGHNA, YSLEER. CDR3 nucleotide sequence: TGCGCCAGCAGCCAAGATACAACTAGCGGAGCCTACGAGCAGTACTTC. It is translated as CASSQDTTSGAYEQYF.

This clonotype showed up just a few times. Germline and junction disagree at one end, which may indicate a read error. V usage is TRBV6-1 and J usage is TRBJ2-2; D might be TRBD2 (5 bases). The CDR3 runs 13 residues. Germline-derived CDR1 and CDR2 are MNHNS and SASEGT. The CDR3 loop is CASSQAVSGELVF. The CDR3, as DNA: TGTGCCAGCAGTCAGGCGGTTTCCGGGGAGCTGGTTTTT.

This clonotype was seen more than once but under ten times. The chain joins TRBV27 to TRBJ2-7; no firm D call. The CDR3 length is 15 residues. Trimming pared 1 base from V and 0 bases from J, leaving 10 bases between. Germline CDR1 MNHEY, CDR2 SMNVEV (reference sequence). CDR3: CASSLLGGSSYEQYF. CDR3 in DNA: TGTGCCAGCAGTTTATTAGGCGGCAGCTCCTACGAGCAGTACTTC.

The CDR3 nucleotides read TGCGCCAGCAGCTTGGCCCGGACAGGGGGGTCGGTATACCACATTCAGTACTTC. Translated, it gives CASSLARTGGSVYHIQYF. The chain couples TRBV5-1 to TRBJ2-4, with 10 bases aligning to TRBD1. Germline V gene lookup returns CDR1 SGHRS and CDR2 YFSETQ. J lost 8 bases, V lost 0 bases, and 14 bases had no gene match. The CDR3 spans 18 residues.

There are a few counts of this clonotype. The chain joins TRBV3-1 to TRBJ2-7; no clear D. The germline V gene encodes CDR1 LGHDT and CDR2 YNNKEL (reference sequence). V dropped 5 bases and J dropped 0 bases, with 14 bases sitting between them. This CDR3 comprises 15 residues. The CDR3 loop reads CASSLTVLSSYEQYF. Here the CDR3 DNA reads TGTGCCAGCAGCTTGACCGTCCTTAGCTCCTACGAGCAGTACTTC.

There are a few counts of this clonotype. The chain recombines TRBV6-5 with TRBJ1-6, with 8 bases identical to TRBD1. The CDR3 loop spans 15 amino acids. CDR1 and CDR2 (germline): MNHEY, SVGAGI. V lost 0 bases and J lost 7; bases outside the gene matches: 2. In nucleotides, the CDR3 is TGTGCCAGCAGTTACTCCGGGACAGGAAATTCACCCCTCCACTTT. Amino acid sequence: CASSYSGTGNSPLHF.

J is TRBJ2-1 and V is TRBV7-9, with 12 bases matching TRBD2. This CDR3 is 16 amino acids long. The J segment lost 7 bases and the V segment lost 1 base, leaving 5 bases of the junction unmatched. The germline V gene encodes CDR1 SEHNR and CDR2 FQNEAQ (reference sequence). The CDR3 here is CASSLGTSGMENEQFF. CDR3 coding DNA: TGTGCCAGCAGCTTAGGGACTAGCGGGATGGAAAATGAGCAGTTCTTC.

The rearrangement links TRBV7-3 to TRBJ1-1; D is unresolved. Germline CDR1 reads SGHTA; CDR2 reads FQGTGA. V was clipped by 1 base and J by 1 base, with 4 bases between them. This CDR3 region has 13 residues. DNA of the CDR3: TGTGCCAGCAGCTTAAACAGGAACACTGAAGCTTTCTTT. It is translated as CASSLNRNTEAFF.

A few counts support this clonotype. This chain connects TRBV27 to TRBJ1-2; 7 positions match TRBD1. This CDR3 region has 13 residues. The germline V gene has CDR1 MNHEY and CDR2 SMNVEV (reference sequence). V trimming: 5 bases; J trimming: 8 bases; junction bases outside the gene matches: 8. The CDR3 reads CASSGMDRRGYTF. As DNA, the CDR3 is TGTGCCAGCAGTGGGATGGACAGGAGGGGCTACACCTTC.

The genes are TRBV29-1 and TRBJ1-1; 9 bases fit TRBD1. The CDR3 is 16 amino acids. V trimming: 5 bases; J trimming: 0 bases; junction bases outside the gene matches: 10. Germline V gene sequence: CDR1 SQVTM, CDR2 ANQGSEA. The CDR3 loop reads CSVPSDRGGLNTEAFF. Written as DNA, the CDR3 is TGCAGCGTTCCATCCGACAGGGGGGGATTGAACACTGAAGCTTTCTTT.

This chain joins TRBV11-2 and TRBJ2-7, with a weak D call TRBD1 (6 bases). Per germline, CDR1 SGHAT and CDR2 FQNNGV. The CDR3 runs 15 residues. V lost 3 bases and J 4 bases, leaving 16 bases between the germline ends. In DNA form, the CDR3 reads TGTGCCAGCAGCTTTTACTCCGGACAGCTATACGAGCAGTACTTC. Its protein is CASSFYSGQLYEQYF. The variable domain in full, with the rest retrieved from reference TRBV11-2 and TRBJ2-7, is EAGVAQSPRYKIIEKRQSVAFWCNPISGHATLYWYQQILGQGPKLLIQFQNNGVVDDSQLPKDRFSAERLKGVDSTLKIQPAKLEDSAVYLCASSFYSGQLYEQYFGPGTRLTVT.